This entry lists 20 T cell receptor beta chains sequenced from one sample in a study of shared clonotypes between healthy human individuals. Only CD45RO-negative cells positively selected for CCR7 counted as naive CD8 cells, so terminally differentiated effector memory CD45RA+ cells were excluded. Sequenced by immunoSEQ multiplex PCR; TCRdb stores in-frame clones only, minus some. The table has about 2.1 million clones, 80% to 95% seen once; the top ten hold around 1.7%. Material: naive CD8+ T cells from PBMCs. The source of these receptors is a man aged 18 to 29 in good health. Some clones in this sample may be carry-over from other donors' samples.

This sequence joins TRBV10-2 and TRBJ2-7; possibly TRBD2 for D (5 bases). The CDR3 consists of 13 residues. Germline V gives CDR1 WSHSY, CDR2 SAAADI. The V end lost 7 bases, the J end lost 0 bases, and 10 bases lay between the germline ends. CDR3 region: CASTSGGSYEQYF. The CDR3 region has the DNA TGCGCCAGCACAAGTGGAGGCTCCTACGAGCAGTACTTC.

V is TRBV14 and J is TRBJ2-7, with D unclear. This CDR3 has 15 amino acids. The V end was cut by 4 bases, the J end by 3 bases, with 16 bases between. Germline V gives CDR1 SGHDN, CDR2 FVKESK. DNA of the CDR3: TGTGCCAGCAGCCCCTCCCCAAAGGGCTTCTACGAGCAGTACTTC. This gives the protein CASSPSPKGFYEQYF.

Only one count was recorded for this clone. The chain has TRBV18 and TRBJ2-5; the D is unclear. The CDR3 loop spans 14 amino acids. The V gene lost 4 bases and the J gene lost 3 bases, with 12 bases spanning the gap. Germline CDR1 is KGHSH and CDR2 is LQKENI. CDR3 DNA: TGTGCCAGCTCACTCTCGGACGGAGAAGAGACCCAGTACTTC. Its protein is CASSLSDGEETQYF.

The CDR3: CASSFRTHNEQFF. CDR3 DNA sequence: TGTGCCAGCAGTTTTCGGACCCACAATGAGCAGTTCTTC. The V and J genes are TRBV28 and TRBJ2-1; D is undetermined. V was shortened by 3 bases and J by 5 bases, with 8 bases between the two germline ends. Germline V gene data show CDR1 as MDHEN and CDR2 as SYDVKM. The length of the CDR3 is 13 residues.

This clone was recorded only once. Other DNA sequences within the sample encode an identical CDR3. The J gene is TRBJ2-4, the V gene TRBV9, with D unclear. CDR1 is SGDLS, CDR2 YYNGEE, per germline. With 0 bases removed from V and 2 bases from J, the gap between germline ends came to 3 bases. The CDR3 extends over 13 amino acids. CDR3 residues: CASSVGSKNIQYF. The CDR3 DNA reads TGTGCCAGCAGCGTAGGGTCCAAAAACATTCAGTACTTC.

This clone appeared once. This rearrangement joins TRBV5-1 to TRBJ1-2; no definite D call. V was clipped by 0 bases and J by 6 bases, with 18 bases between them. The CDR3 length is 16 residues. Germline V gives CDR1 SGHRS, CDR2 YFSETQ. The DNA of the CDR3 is TGCGCCAGCAGCTTGGGGGTGCCGGCGGCTGTCGATGGCTACACCTTC. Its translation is CASSLGVPAAVDGYTF.

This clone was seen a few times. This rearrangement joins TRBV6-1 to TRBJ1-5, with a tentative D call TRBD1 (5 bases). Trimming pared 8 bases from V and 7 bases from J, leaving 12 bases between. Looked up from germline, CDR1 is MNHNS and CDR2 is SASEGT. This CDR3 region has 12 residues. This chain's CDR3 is CASGPRGQPQHF. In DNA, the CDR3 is TGTGCCAGCGGACCAAGGGGACAGCCCCAGCATTTT.

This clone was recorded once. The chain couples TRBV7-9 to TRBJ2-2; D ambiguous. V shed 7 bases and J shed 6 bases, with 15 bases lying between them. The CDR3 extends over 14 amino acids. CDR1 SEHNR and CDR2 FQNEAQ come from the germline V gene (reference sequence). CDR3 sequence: CASTLPGPPGELFF. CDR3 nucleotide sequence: TGTGCCAGCACCCTACCTGGCCCCCCCGGGGAGCTGTTTTTT. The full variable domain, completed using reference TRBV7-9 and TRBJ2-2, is DTGVSQNPRHKITKRGQNVTFRCDPISEHNRLYWYRQTLGQGPEFLTYFQNEAQLEKSRLLSDRFSAERPKGSFSTLEIQRTEQGDSAMYLCASTLPGPPGELFFGEGSRLTVL.

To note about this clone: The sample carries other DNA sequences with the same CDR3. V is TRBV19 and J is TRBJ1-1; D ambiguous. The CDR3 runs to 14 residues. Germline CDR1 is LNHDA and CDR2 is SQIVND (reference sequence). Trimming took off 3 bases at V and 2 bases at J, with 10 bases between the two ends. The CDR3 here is CASSIGGFNTEAFF. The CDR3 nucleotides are TGTGCCAGTAGTATCGGTGGTTTTAACACTGAAGCTTTCTTT. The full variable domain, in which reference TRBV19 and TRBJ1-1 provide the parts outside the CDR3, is DGGITQSPKYLFRKEGQNVTLSCEQNLNHDAMYWYRQDPGQGLRLIYYSQIVNDFQKGDIAEGYSVSREKKESFPLTVTSAQKNPTAFYLCASSIGGFNTEAFFGQGTRLTVV.

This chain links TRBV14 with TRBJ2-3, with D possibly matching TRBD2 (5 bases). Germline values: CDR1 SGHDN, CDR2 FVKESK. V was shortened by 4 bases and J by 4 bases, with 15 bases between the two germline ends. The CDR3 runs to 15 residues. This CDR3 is CASSPRVPFADTQYF. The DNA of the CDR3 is TGTGCCAGCAGCCCGCGGGTCCCGTTCGCAGATACGCAGTATTTT.

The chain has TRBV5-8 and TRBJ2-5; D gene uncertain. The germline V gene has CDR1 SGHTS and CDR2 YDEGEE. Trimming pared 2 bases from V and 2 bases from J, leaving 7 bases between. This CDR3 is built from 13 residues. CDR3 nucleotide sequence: TGTGCCAGCAGCTTTACCGTTCAAGAGACCCAGTACTTC. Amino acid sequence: CASSFTVQETQYF.

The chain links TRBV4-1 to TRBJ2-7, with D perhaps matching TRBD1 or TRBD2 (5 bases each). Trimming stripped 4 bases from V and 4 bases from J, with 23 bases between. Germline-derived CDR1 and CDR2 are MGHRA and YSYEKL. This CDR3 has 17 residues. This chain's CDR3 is CASSPLKEGPRNYEQYF. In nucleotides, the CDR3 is TGCGCCAGCAGCCCCCTTAAAGAGGGGCCCCGCAATTACGAGCAGTACTTC.

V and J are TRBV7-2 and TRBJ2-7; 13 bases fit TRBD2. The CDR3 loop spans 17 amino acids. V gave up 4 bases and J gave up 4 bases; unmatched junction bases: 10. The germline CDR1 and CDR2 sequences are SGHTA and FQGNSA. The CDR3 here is CASSSRLAGGGGYEQYF. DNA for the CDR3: TGTGCCAGCAGCTCCAGACTAGCGGGAGGCGGCGGTTACGAGCAGTACTTC.

CDR3 residues: CASSGRGQAAYEQYF. As DNA, the CDR3 is TGTGCCAGCAGTGGGAGGGGACAGGCTGCCTACGAGCAGTACTTC. V gene TRBV6-1 combines with J gene TRBJ2-7; 8 bases are a match to TRBD1. Germline lookup yields CDR1 MNHNS and CDR2 SASEGT. CDR3 length: 15 residues. With V trimmed by 4 bases and J by 2 bases, 7 bases remained unmatched.

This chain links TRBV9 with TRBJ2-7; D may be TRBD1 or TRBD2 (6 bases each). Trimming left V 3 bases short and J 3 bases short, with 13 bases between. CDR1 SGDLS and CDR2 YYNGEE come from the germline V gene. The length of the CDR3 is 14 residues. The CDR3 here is CASSDGGGNYEQYF. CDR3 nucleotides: TGTGCCAGCAGCGACGGGGGCGGGAACTACGAGCAGTACTTC. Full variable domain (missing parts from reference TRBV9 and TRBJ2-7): DSGVTQTPKHLITATGQRVTLRCSPRSGDLSVYWYQQSLDQGLQFLIQYYNGEERAKGNILERFSAQQFPDLHSELNLSSLELGDSALYFCASSDGGGNYEQYFGPGTRLTVT.

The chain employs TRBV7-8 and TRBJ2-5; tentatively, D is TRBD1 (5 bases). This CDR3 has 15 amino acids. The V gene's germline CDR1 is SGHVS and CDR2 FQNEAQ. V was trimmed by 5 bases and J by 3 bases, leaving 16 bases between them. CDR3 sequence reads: CASSRVRQGKETQYF. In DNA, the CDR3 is TGTGCCAGCAGCCGGGTGCGGCAGGGAAAAGAGACCCAGTACTTC. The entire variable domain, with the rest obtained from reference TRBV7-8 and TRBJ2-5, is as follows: GAGVSQSPRYKVAKRGQDVALRCDPISGHVSLFWYQQALGQGPEFLTYFQNEAQLDKSGLPSDRFFAERPEGSVSTLKIQRTQQEDSAVYLCASSRVRQGKETQYFGPGTRLLVL.

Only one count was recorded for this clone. The CDR3 DNA reads as TGTGCCAGCAGTGCGTGGGGGACAGGGGGAGACGAGCAGTACTTC. Amino acids: CASSAWGTGGDEQYF. The J gene is TRBJ2-7, the V gene TRBV6-1, with 11 bases that match TRBD1. This CDR3 region has 15 residues. Germline V gives CDR1 MNHNS, CDR2 SASEGT. V dropped 4 bases and J dropped 5; count of bases not matched to a gene: 7.

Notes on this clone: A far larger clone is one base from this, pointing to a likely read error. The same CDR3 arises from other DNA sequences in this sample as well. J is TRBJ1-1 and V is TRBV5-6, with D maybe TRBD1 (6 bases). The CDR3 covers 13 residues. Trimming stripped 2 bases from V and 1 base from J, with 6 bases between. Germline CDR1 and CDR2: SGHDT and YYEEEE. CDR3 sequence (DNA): TGTGCCAGCAGCTTAGGGGGGAACACTGAAGCTTTCTTT. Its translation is CASSLGGNTEAFF.

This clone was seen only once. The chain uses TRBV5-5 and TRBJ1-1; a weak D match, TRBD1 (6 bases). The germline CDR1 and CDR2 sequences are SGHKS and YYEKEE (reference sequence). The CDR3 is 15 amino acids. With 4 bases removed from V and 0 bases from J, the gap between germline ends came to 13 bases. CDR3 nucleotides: TGTGCCAGCAGCGTTACAGGGTTCATGAACACTGAAGCTTTCTTT. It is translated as CASSVTGFMNTEAFF. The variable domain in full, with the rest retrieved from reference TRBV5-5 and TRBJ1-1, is DAGVTQSPTHLIKTRGQQVTLRCSPISGHKSVSWYQQVLGQGPQFIFQYYEKEERGRGNFPDRFSARQFPNYSSELNVNALLLGDSALYLCASSVTGFMNTEAFFGQGTRLTVV.

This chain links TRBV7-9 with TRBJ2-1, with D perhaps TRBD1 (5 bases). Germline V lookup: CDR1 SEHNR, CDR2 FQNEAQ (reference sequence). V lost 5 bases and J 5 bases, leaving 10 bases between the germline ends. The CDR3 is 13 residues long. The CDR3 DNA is TGTGCCAGCAGCGGCGACAGAAACAATGAGCAGTTCTTC. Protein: CASSGDRNNEQFF.